The TCR beta chain described here comes from a study of shared clonotypes between healthy human individuals. Study summary: In total, the donors were two women and a few men aged 18 to 49.

The donors, healthy adults who were HIV-negative, had experienced no recent acute infections or vaccinations. Each donor was a Caucasian adult residing in Nashville, Tennessee. Researchers reported that CD8 memory united CD45RO+ cells with CCR7-negative CD45RA+ TemRA cells. The repertoire was sequenced with immunoSEQ multiplex PCR; TCRdb's copy has only in-frame clones and lacks some. The sample has about 110,000 clones; 68% are singletons. CDR1 is SGHAT and CDR2 is FQNNGV in the germline V gene. Trimming took 4 bases from V and 3 from J; bases not matched to a gene: 17. This CDR3 has 18 amino acids. This TCR came from a woman aged 25 to 39 in good health. Source material: memory CD8+ T cells sorted from blood. Subset of the sample: CD45RO+ cells pooled with CCR7-negative TemRA cells. The chain uses TRBV11-2 and TRBJ2-7; the match to TRBD1 covers 8 bases. The CDR3 is CASSSSLQGERFVYEQYF. The DNA of the CDR3 is TGTGCCAGCAGCTCATCCCTACAGGGGGAGCGATTCGTCTACGAGCAGTACTTC.